This entry lists 8 T cell receptor beta chains sequenced from one sample in a study of CD39 and CD103 CD8 tumor-infiltrating T cells. Profiled with immunoSEQ multiplex PCR; TCRdb holds only in-frame clones, not every one. The repertoire consists of thousands of clones, with over 60% occurring once and the leading ten covering almost 60%. The specimen was CD8+ T cells sorted from blood. The subset was: total memory CD8 T cells (CD45RA-CCR7+/-) from blood or uninvolved lymph node. These receptors all come from a human donor with head and neck squamous cell carcinoma.

This clone has more than one count but fewer than ten. One junction end disagrees with the germline gene, perhaps due to a read error. The chain recombines TRBV7-9 with TRBJ2-1; TRBD1 matches at 10 bases. The CDR3 spans 14 residues. Germline V gene data show CDR1 as SEHNR and CDR2 as FQNEAQ (reference sequence). CDR3 nucleotides: TGTGCCAGCAGCTATTCGGACAGGGGGGAGGAGGGGGTCTTC. This codes for CASSYSDRGEEGVF. Variable domain in full (rest from reference TRBV7-9 and TRBJ2-1): DTGVSQNPRHKITKRGQNVTFRCDPISEHNRLYWYRQTLGQGPEFLTYFQNEAQLEKSRLLSDRFSAERPKGSFSTLEIQRTEQGDSAMYLCASSYSDRGEEGVFGPGTRLTVL.

A remark on this clone: The same CDR3 also results from other DNA sequences found in this sample. V is TRBV28 and J is TRBJ2-7, with TRBD2 matching over 8 bases. CDR1 MDHEN and CDR2 SYDVKM come from the germline V gene. Trimming removed 3 bases from V and 2 bases from J; junction bases left unmatched: 3. The CDR3 is made up of 14 amino acids. This CDR3 is CASSFGGGTYEQYF. The CDR3 DNA sequence: TGTGCCAGCAGTTTCGGGGGGGGGACCTACGAGCAGTACTTC.

The gene calls are TRBV6-5 and TRBJ1-3, with a possible D match to TRBD1 (5 bases). The CDR3 sequence is 16 residues long. Between the trimmed V and J ends, which lost 0 bases and 2 bases, there was a span of 11 bases. CDR1 MNHEY and CDR2 SVGAGI come from the germline V gene. Here the CDR3 reads CASSYSGLATGNTIYF. Written as DNA, the CDR3 is TGTGCCAGCAGTTACTCGGGGCTGGCTACTGGAAACACCATATATTTT.

This rearrangement joins TRBV5-4 to TRBJ1-1; D is perhaps TRBD1 (5 bases). This CDR3 contains 13 residues. The V gene lost 2 bases and the J gene lost 2 bases, with 7 bases spanning the gap. Looked up from germline, CDR1 is SGHNT and CDR2 is YYREEE (reference sequence). DNA of the CDR3: TGTGCCAGCAGCTTCGACAGCAACACTGAAGCTTTCTTT. Translation: CASSFDSNTEAFF.

This rearrangement joins TRBV5-1 to TRBJ2-5; a weak D match, TRBD2 (6 bases). V gave up 4 bases and J gave up 2 bases, with 15 bases separating them. This CDR3 has 15 amino acids. Germline assignment: CDR1 SGHRS and CDR2 YFSETQ. CDR3 DNA sequence: TGCGCCAGCAGCCTGTGGGGGGAGAAGCAAGAGACCCAGTACTTC. Amino acid sequence: CASSLWGEKQETQYF.

The chain recombines TRBV7-8 with TRBJ2-5; 8 bases line up with TRBD2. Germline loops: CDR1 SGHVS, CDR2 FQNEAQ. Trimming removed 4 bases from V and 5 bases from J; junction bases left unmatched: 9. The CDR3 loop spans 15 amino acids. DNA of the CDR3: TGTGCCAGCAGCTCTTGGACGGGGGGGTTGGAGACCCAGTACTTC. This encodes CASSSWTGGLETQYF.

CDR3 sequence: CASRILAGDTNEQYF. As DNA, the CDR3 is TGTGCCAGCAGAATCCTAGCGGGAGACACCAACGAGCAGTACTTC. The chain couples TRBV28 to TRBJ2-7, with TRBD2 identical over 10 bases. With V trimmed by 6 bases and J by 5 bases, 10 bases remained unmatched. The length of the CDR3 is 15 residues. Germline V gene lookup returns CDR1 MDHEN and CDR2 SYDVKM.

The chain couples TRBV11-2 to TRBJ1-1, with 7 bases that match TRBD1. Trimming removed 6 bases from V and 1 base from J; junction bases left unmatched: 8. This CDR3 has 15 residues. Germline loops: CDR1 SGHAT, CDR2 FQNNGV. This chain's CDR3 is CASRTIRTGNTEAFF. CDR3 coding DNA: TGTGCCAGCAGAACGATTAGGACAGGGAACACTGAAGCTTTCTTT.